This TCR beta chain was sequenced for a study of ipilimumab plus nivolumab after autologous stem cell transplantation. Study-level results: TCR repertoire, Treg phenotype and gut microbiota reportedly support more study of this approach.

Worth noting for this clone: Its antigen remains unknown.

Produced via immunoSEQ multiplex PCR; TCRdb's table is partial and in-frame only. The sample shows 15,000 to 20,000 clones, over 60% of them seen only once. Patients got ipilimumab 1 mg/kg beginning 14 to 28 days post-transplant. The CDR3 extends over 17 amino acids. The germline CDR1 and CDR2 sequences are SGHTA and FQGTGA. The ends lost 5 bases at V and 1 base at J; junction bases unmatched: 4. This material consisted of PBMCs, taken in a trial of ipilimumab plus nivolumab as post-transplant consolidation. The source of this sequence is a male donor with diffuse large B-cell lymphoma. This chain uses TRBV7-3 with TRBJ2-1; 14 nucleotides line up with TRBD2. CDR3 sequence (DNA): TGTGCCAGCAGCCCCGGACTAGCGGGGGGTTCCTACAATGAGCAGTTCTTC. It translates to CASSPGLAGGSYNEQFF.